The clone carrying this T cell receptor beta chain was observed many times. The antigen is unknown. This entry is derived from a study of beta chain features in type 1 diabetes. Study at large: Healthy donors and patients had similar age, gender and cell yields.

The isolated RNA, all of it, was reverse transcribed, so expressed TCRB transcripts were what got sequenced. TCRdb's table, derived via immunoSEQ multiplex PCR, lists solely in-frame clones and lacks some. The table includes approximately 150,000 clones, 10% to 15% detected once. This CDR3 has 16 amino acids. Germline lookup yields CDR1 KGHSH and CDR2 LQKENI. V was cut by 1 base and J by 3 bases, with 13 bases left in between. General observations from the study: Type 1 diabetes patients had moderately but significantly shorter TCRB CDR3s in all four CD4+ subsets. Individuals with type 1 diabetes displayed fewer insertions and more deletions at VDJ junctions.

Via CD45RO/CCR7/CD25/CD127/CD95/CD27, cells of the CD4+ naive, central memory, regulatory and stem cell-like memory subsets were sorted. The sample taken for sequencing was central memory CD4+ T cells from blood. The chain is built from TRBV18 and TRBJ1-5; D call uncertain. This TCR derives from a man aged 18 to 30 with type 1 diabetes. As DNA, the CDR3 is TGTGCCAGCTCACCACGGGGTCCCCTAGACAATCAGCCCCAGCATTTT. Amino acid sequence: CASSPRGPLDNQPQHF.